Below, 30 T cell receptor beta chains from the same sample are listed, as sequenced in a study of shared clonotypes between healthy human individuals. The table came from immunoSEQ multiplex PCR; TCRdb's copy has only in-frame clones and leaves some out. The sample shows around 700,000 clones, around 72% of them seen only once. Sequencing used memory CD4+ T cells sorted from blood. Subset indicated: CD45RA-negative fraction. These receptors came from a woman aged 25 to 39 in good health.

This chain connects TRBV5-1 to TRBJ2-1; 8 nucleotides align to TRBD2. Per germline, CDR1 SGHRS and CDR2 YFSETQ. V was pared by 7 bases and J by 3 bases, with 9 bases of the junction left unmatched. This CDR3 region has 15 residues. Here the CDR3 reads CASCLASGSYNEQFF. CDR3 nucleotides: TGCGCCAGCTGCCTGGCGAGCGGGAGCTACAATGAGCAGTTCTTC. Full variable domain (missing parts from reference TRBV5-1 and TRBJ2-1): KAGVTQTPRYLIKTRGQQVTLSCSPISGHRSVSWYQQTPGQGLQFLFEYFSETQRNKGNFPGRFSGRQFSNSRSEMNVSTLELGDSALYLCASCLASGSYNEQFFGPGTRLTVL.

The chain links TRBV10-2 to TRBJ1-2; the D gene is possibly TRBD1 (5 bases). The CDR3 has 13 residues. The V gene lost 6 bases and the J gene lost 8 bases, with 16 bases spanning the gap. CDR1 and CDR2 (germline): WSHSY, SAAADI. CDR3 DNA: TGCGCCAGCAGGTTCGGGGGTTCCGGGGGCTACACCTTC. It yields the protein CASRFGGSGGYTF.

The chain employs TRBV10-3 and TRBJ1-5, with D hard to call. V was pared by 0 bases and J by 0 bases, with 15 bases between. From germline, CDR1 is ENHRY and CDR2 SYGVKD. This CDR3 spans 18 amino acids. The DNA for the CDR3 is TGTGCCATCAGTGAGTCAGGCCAGAACACGATTAGCAATCAGCCCCAGCATTTT. This translates into CAISESGQNTISNQPQHF.

The V call is TRBV2, the J call TRBJ1-2; possible D gene TRBD1, 6 bases. The CDR3 has 14 residues. Trimming cost V 6 bases and J 0 bases, with 11 bases left between them. The germline gives CDR1 SNHLY, CDR2 FYNNEI. CDR3 amino acids: CASSHGTSNYGYTF. The CDR3 nucleotides are TGTGCCAGCAGCCACGGGACATCTAACTATGGCTACACCTTC. The full variable domain, with the rest looked up from reference TRBV2 and TRBJ1-2, is EPEVTQTPSHQVTQMGQEVILRCVPISNHLYFYWYRQILGQKVEFLVSFYNNEISEKSEIFDDQFSVERPDGSNFTLKIRSTKLEDSAMYFCASSHGTSNYGYTFGSGTRLTVV.

The chain is built from TRBV6-5 and TRBJ1-6; tentatively, D is TRBD1 (5 bases). Looked up from germline, CDR1 is MNHEY and CDR2 is SVGAGI. Trimming took off 6 bases at V and 9 bases at J, with 12 bases between the two ends. This CDR3 is built from 13 residues. As DNA, the CDR3 is TGTGCCAGCAGAACAGGTGTCGGTTCACCCCTCCACTTT. It codes for CASRTGVGSPLHF.

The J gene is TRBJ2-7, the V gene TRBV6-1; tentatively, D is TRBD2 (5 bases). Per the germline V gene, CDR1 is MNHNS and CDR2 is SASEGT. The CDR3 has 14 residues. V lost 3 bases to trimming and J lost 3 bases, with 12 bases between them. CDR3 residues: CASSEGGRGYEQYF. CDR3 nucleotide sequence: TGTGCCAGCAGTGAGGGTGGACGGGGCTACGAGCAGTACTTC.

V gene TRBV19 combines with J gene TRBJ2-4, with D tentatively TRBD1 (6 bases). The CDR3 is 14 amino acids. Germline V gene sequence: CDR1 LNHDA, CDR2 SQIVND (reference sequence). The ends were cut back, 7 bases at V and 3 bases at J, with 13 bases in the middle. The CDR3: CASKDSYLKNIQYF. CDR3 sequence (DNA): TGTGCCAGTAAGGACAGCTATCTCAAAAACATTCAGTACTTC.

The chain is built from TRBV7-8 and TRBJ2-7; perhaps TRBD1 as D (5 bases). Germline CDR1 and CDR2: SGHVS and FQNEAQ. Trimming stripped 5 bases from V and 6 bases from J, with 17 bases between. This CDR3 comprises 14 residues. The CDR3 sequence is CASSPDEFRGEQYF. As DNA, the CDR3 is TGTGCCAGCAGCCCAGACGAGTTTAGGGGCGAGCAGTACTTC.

The chain combines TRBV2 with TRBJ2-5, with D perhaps matching TRBD1 (7 bases). The germline V gene encodes CDR1 SNHLY and CDR2 FYNNEI. V was cut by 6 bases and J by 0 bases, with 17 bases left in between. The CDR3 loop spans 16 amino acids. CDR3 amino acids: CASRTGIAVYQETQYF. CDR3 bases: TGTGCCAGCAGGACAGGGATAGCGGTGTACCAAGAGACCCAGTACTTC.

The chain combines TRBV7-2 with TRBJ2-5; the D gene is possibly TRBD1 (6 bases). The CDR3 sequence is 16 residues long. The germline CDR1 and CDR2 sequences are SGHTA and FQGNSA. Deletions cut 6 bases from V and 2 bases from J, with 19 bases between. Here the CDR3 DNA reads TGTGCCAGCAGGCAGACAGCAGTTGGGACACAAGAGACCCAGTACTTC. Encoded protein: CASRQTAVGTQETQYF.

Regarding this clone: A single base is all that separates this from a far larger clone, so a read error is likely. The genes are TRBV5-1 and TRBJ1-2; unclear D gene. V shed 2 bases and J shed 6 bases, with 14 bases lying between them. The CDR3 totals 14 residues. Germline V CDR1 and CDR2: SGHRS, YFSETQ. This CDR3 is CASSFDTLGNGYTF. CDR3 DNA: TGCGCCAGCAGCTTCGACACGCTAGGCAATGGCTACACCTTC. Full variable domain (remainder filled in from reference TRBV5-1 and TRBJ1-2): KAGVTQTPRYLIKTRGQQVTLSCSPISGHRSVSWYQQTPGQGLQFLFEYFSETQRNKGNFPGRFSGRQFSNSRSEMNVSTLELGDSALYLCASSFDTLGNGYTFGSGTRLTVV.

This clone was seen more than once but under ten times. Distinct nucleotide sequences in the sample also encode this CDR3. The V gene is TRBV5-1, the J gene TRBJ1-3; 7 bases match TRBD1. Germline values: CDR1 SGHRS, CDR2 YFSETQ. The trim removed 4 bases at V and 4 bases at J, leaving 5 bases unmatched. The CDR3 extends over 14 amino acids. This chain's CDR3 is CASSPGTEGNTIYF. The CDR3 DNA sequence: TGCGCCAGCAGCCCCGGGACAGAGGGAAACACCATATATTTT.

This clone has just a few counts. The sample has other DNA sequences that encode this CDR3 too. The chain links TRBV18 to TRBJ1-1; D remains ambiguous. Per germline, CDR1 KGHSH and CDR2 LQKENI. CDR3 size: 13 residues. The V gene lost 2 bases and the J gene lost 2 bases, with 6 bases spanning the gap. The CDR3 nucleotides are TGTGCCAGCTCACCAGGGATCAACACTGAAGCTTTCTTT. Residues: CASSPGINTEAFF. The variable domain in full, completed from reference TRBV18 and TRBJ1-1, reads NAGVMQNPRHLVRRRGQEARLRCSPMKGHSHVYWYRQLPEEGLKFMVYLQKENIIDESGMPKERFSAEFPKEGPSILRIQQVVRGDSAAYFCASSPGINTEAFFGQGTRLTVV.

This chain uses TRBV28 with TRBJ1-2; 7 nucleotides agree with TRBD1. This CDR3 has 14 residues. After removal of 4 bases from V and 2 bases from J, the junction contained 4 bases not matched to a gene. CDR1 is MDHEN and CDR2 is SYDVKM in the germline V gene. The CDR3 region is CASSSTGSNYGYTF. The CDR3 DNA sequence: TGTGCCAGCAGTTCGACAGGGTCCAACTATGGCTACACCTTC.

CDR3: CASSPPGLAGVTYEQYF. The CDR3 coding sequence is TGTGCCAGCTCACCACCGGGGCTAGCGGGAGTCACCTACGAGCAGTACTTC. The V call is TRBV18, the J call TRBJ2-7; 10 bases line up with TRBD2. Germline assignment: CDR1 KGHSH and CDR2 LQKENI. The trim removed 0 bases at V and 2 bases at J, leaving 7 bases unmatched. The CDR3 length is 17 residues.

V is TRBV28 and J is TRBJ1-4, with D unclear. Trimming took off 7 bases at V and 7 bases at J, with 16 bases between the two ends. Germline-derived CDR1 and CDR2 are MDHEN and SYDVKM. This CDR3 is built from 14 residues. DNA for the CDR3: TGTGCCAGCAACGTTGCGGGAAATACTGAAAAACTGTTTTTT. As protein: CASNVAGNTEKLFF.

This rearrangement joins TRBV5-1 to TRBJ2-2; D not resolved. The ends were cut back, 1 base at V and 6 bases at J, with 10 bases in the middle. The CDR3 covers 14 residues. Germline assignment: CDR1 SGHRS and CDR2 YFSETQ. CDR3 bases: TGCGCCAGCAGCTTGTCAGTAGCATCCGGGGAGCTGTTTTTT. Translation: CASSLSVASGELFF.

This chain connects TRBV4-2 to TRBJ1-6; no reliable D call. Germline V gives CDR1 LGHNA, CDR2 YNFKEQ. V lost 0 bases and J 7 bases, leaving 10 bases between the germline ends. The CDR3 extends over 15 amino acids. The CDR3 DNA reads TGTGCCAGCAGCCAAGATTCGGTCTCAAATTCACCCCTCCACTTT. This codes for CASSQDSVSNSPLHF.

The V and J genes are TRBV2 and TRBJ1-5; a weak D match, TRBD1 (5 bases). This CDR3 is built from 14 residues. CDR1 and CDR2 from the germline V gene are SNHLY and FYNNEI. Between the trimmed V and J ends, which lost 10 bases and 3 bases, there was a span of 16 bases. The CDR3, as DNA: TGTGCCACCGAGGCCGGGGGTAACAATCAGCCCCAGCATTTT. Its protein is CATEAGGNNQPQHF.

This clone was seen a few times. This specimen includes other DNA sequences encoding the same CDR3. The chain combines TRBV30 with TRBJ1-3; D gene unclear. V lost 1 base and J lost 0, with 4 bases in between. The CDR3 is made up of 13 amino acids. Germline CDR1 GTSNPN, CDR2 SVGIG (reference sequence). The CDR3 region is CAWSGASGNTIYF. CDR3 coding DNA: TGTGCCTGGAGTGGGGCCTCTGGAAACACCATATATTTT.

The gene calls are TRBV7-9 and TRBJ1-1; no clear D. Deletions cut 1 base from V and 7 bases from J, with 10 bases between. The CDR3 consists of 13 residues. From germline, CDR1 is SEHNR and CDR2 FQNEAQ (reference sequence). The CDR3 DNA sequence: TGTGCCAGCAGCTTAGGGCCGGGAAGTGAAGCTTTCTTT. Residues: CASSLGPGSEAFF.

A remark on this clone: A much bigger clone sits one base away, suggesting this may be a read error. In the same sample, other DNA sequences code for this CDR3. CDR3 amino acids: CASSQDEGNQPQHF. CDR3 bases: TGCGCCAGCAGCCAAGACGAGGGGAATCAGCCCCAGCATTTT. V and J are TRBV4-1 and TRBJ1-5; D might be TRBD1 (5 bases). V lost 0 bases and J lost 4, with 7 bases in between. The germline V gene encodes CDR1 MGHRA and CDR2 YSYEKL. The CDR3 totals 14 residues.

The sample holds one count of this clone. The chain is built from TRBV7-8 and TRBJ2-7; TRBD1 agrees at 7 bases. The CDR3 spans 14 residues. Germline V gene sequence: CDR1 SGHVS, CDR2 FQNEAQ. Trimming cost V 3 bases and J 1 base; bases outside gene matches: 3. The CDR3: CASSFLTGSYEQYF. For the CDR3, the DNA is TGTGCCAGCAGCTTCCTGACAGGGTCCTACGAGCAGTACTTC.

The V and J genes are TRBV11-2 and TRBJ1-2; 9 bases are shared with TRBD1. Germline trimming cut 5 bases from V and 7 bases from J; bases unmatched to any gene: 5. This CDR3 comprises 13 residues. The germline V gene encodes CDR1 SGHAT and CDR2 FQNNGV. The CDR3 loop is CASSGQGTGGYTF. CDR3 nucleotide sequence: TGTGCCAGCAGCGGACAGGGGACCGGTGGCTACACCTTC.

The CDR3 DNA is TGTGCCAGCAGTGGACCGGGACAGGGGACCCGCGAGCAGTACTTC. Its protein product is CASSGPGQGTREQYF. This rearrangement joins TRBV28 to TRBJ2-7; 10 nucleotides line up with TRBD1. This CDR3 has 15 amino acids. The germline gives CDR1 MDHEN, CDR2 SYDVKM. Trimming at V came to 5 bases and at J to 6 bases, leaving 10 bases not matched to a gene. Complete variable domain (other parts from reference TRBV28 and TRBJ2-7): DVKVTQSSRYLVKRTGEKVFLECVQDMDHENMFWYRQDPGLGLRLIYFSYDVKMKEKGDIPEGYSVSREKKERFSLILESASTNQTSMYLCASSGPGQGTREQYFGPGTRLTVT.

This clone was observed a handful of times. This chain uses TRBV6-1 with TRBJ2-2; D unresolved. The CDR3 totals 15 residues. V was pared by 7 bases and J by 2 bases, with 14 bases between. From germline, CDR1 is MNHNS and CDR2 SASEGT. CDR3 region: CASIILHPNTGELFF. CDR3 sequence (DNA): TGTGCCAGCATTATACTGCACCCCAACACCGGGGAGCTGTTTTTT.

The chain recombines TRBV28 with TRBJ1-2; D is perhaps TRBD1 (5 bases). Germline lookup yields CDR1 MDHEN and CDR2 SYDVKM. The CDR3 has 11 amino acids. Trimming took off 8 bases at V and 7 bases at J, with 11 bases between the two ends. Here the CDR3 reads CASGGSTGYTF. CDR3 in DNA: TGTGCCAGCGGGGGGAGTACTGGCTACACCTTC.

The chain employs TRBV5-1 and TRBJ2-2, with a tentative D call TRBD1 (6 bases). Germline-derived CDR1 and CDR2 are SGHRS and YFSETQ. V gave up 4 bases and J gave up 5 bases, with 21 bases separating them. The CDR3 has 17 amino acids. CDR3 region: CASSLTDRSLGTGELFF. The CDR3 DNA sequence: TGCGCCAGCAGCCTTACTGACAGGTCGTTAGGGACCGGGGAGCTGTTTTTT.

The chain uses TRBV6-1 and TRBJ2-5; maybe TRBD1 (5 bases). Trimming took 8 bases from V and 2 from J, leaving 12 bases between them. This CDR3 is 13 amino acids long. Germline V gene data show CDR1 as MNHNS and CDR2 as SASEGT. CDR3 sequence (DNA): TGTGCCAGCCGAGGACATCTACAAGAGACCCAGTACTTC. Protein sequence: CASRGHLQETQYF.

The genes are TRBV2 and TRBJ2-2; D not certain. Trimming took 4 bases from V and 0 from J, leaving 12 bases between them. The germline CDR1 and CDR2 sequences are SNHLY and FYNNEI. This CDR3 is 16 amino acids long. CDR3 sequence (DNA): TGTGCCAGCAGTGCGTGGACCGTAACGAACACCGGGGAGCTGTTTTTT. This sequence encodes CASSAWTVTNTGELFF.